This T cell receptor (beta chain) was profiled in a study of cytomegalovirus exposure and HLA in healthy donors. Overall study context: Roughly 80 million unique TCRs from HLA-typed donors were held in an early data release. Study-level points and caveats: In a later analysis, at a false discovery rate of 0.05, 15,000 to 20,000 TCR beta sequences matched HLA alleles. There were reportedly fewer N-insertions in an Asian-associated ancestry cluster than the roughly 670-donor mean, in a later analysis. The study designated 164 TCR beta chains cytomegalovirus-associated.

PCR involved 60 Vbeta and 13 Jbeta primers. Profiling relied on immunoSEQ multiplex PCR, and the TCRdb table lists in-frame clones only, not all of them. Of 100,000 to 150,000 clones in the sample, 80% were seen once. Comment on this clone: Its antigen is unidentified.

V lost 5 bases, J lost 4 bases, and 13 bases stayed unmatched. This CDR3 contains 17 residues. From germline, CDR1 is SGHTA and CDR2 FQGTGA. The receptor was derived from a man in his thirties or forties in good health and CMV-seropositive. The J gene is TRBJ2-2, the V gene TRBV7-3; TRBD1 aligns across 7 bases. The sequenced sample consisted of PBMCs. The CDR3 here is CASSKLTGRDGTGELFF. The DNA of the CDR3 is TGTGCCAGCAGCAAGCTGACAGGGCGAGATGGCACCGGGGAGCTGTTTTTT.